What follows are 10 T cell receptor beta chains derived from one specimen sequenced in a study of blood T cell repertoires in COVID-19. Here immunoSEQ multiplex PCR was the method, and the copy in TCRdb shows in-frame clones only, minus some. Counted here are about 39,000 clones, approximately 78% occurring once; the ten biggest clones make up about 40%. The specimen sequenced was peripheral blood. The receptors come from a human donor in a cohort sampled during active or convalescent COVID-19. The donor label of this sample is uncertain.

The V gene is TRBV18, the J gene TRBJ2-2; TRBD2 aligns across 8 bases. Per germline, CDR1 KGHSH and CDR2 LQKENI. The CDR3 is made up of 15 amino acids. Trimming removed 4 bases from V and 5 bases from J; junction bases left unmatched: 6. The DNA of the CDR3 is TGTGCCAGCTCACGCGGCACTAGCGGAACCGGGGAGCTGTTTTTT. Encoded protein: CASSRGTSGTGELFF.

V gene TRBV6-2 or TRBV6-3 combines with J gene TRBJ1-2; no clear D gene. The V end lost 0 bases, the J end lost 6 bases, and 8 bases lay between the germline ends. CDR1 is MNHEY and CDR2 is SVGEGT in the germline V gene. There are 13 residues in the CDR3. CDR3 nucleotides: TGTGCCAGCAGTTACTCGTCCGGGAATGGCTACACCTTC. It codes for CASSYSSGNGYTF.

The V gene is TRBV11-3, the J gene TRBJ2-3, with TRBD1 matching over 10 bases. The V gene end was trimmed by 4 bases and the J gene end by 3 bases; junction bases not matched to a gene: 4. Germline lookup yields CDR1 SGHNT and CDR2 YENEEA. CDR3 size: 15 residues. The CDR3 sequence is CASSSGQGGTDTQYF. DNA of the CDR3: TGTGCCAGCAGCTCAGGACAGGGGGGGACAGATACGCAGTATTTT.

The chain's CDR3 is CASSEQGANEQYF. In DNA, the CDR3 is TGCGCCAGCAGCGAACAGGGGGCCAACGAGCAGTACTTC. The J gene is TRBJ2-7, the V gene TRBV4-1; the match to TRBD1 covers 9 bases. This CDR3 has 13 residues. CDR1 is MGHRA, CDR2 YSYEKL, per germline. V trimming: 5 bases; J trimming: 5 bases; junction bases outside the gene matches: 4.

The V and J genes are TRBV7-9 and TRBJ1-4, with D possibly matching TRBD1 (6 bases). Germline-derived CDR1 and CDR2 are SEHNR and FQNEAQ (reference sequence). This CDR3 spans 14 amino acids. Trimming pared 4 bases from V and 8 bases from J, leaving 14 bases between. The CDR3: CASSSQGREEKLFF. CDR3 coding DNA: TGTGCCAGCAGCTCACAGGGAAGGGAAGAAAAACTGTTTTTT.

This clone was seen a few times. The chain recombines TRBV13 with TRBJ2-3; 10 bases match TRBD2. In germline, CDR1 is PRHDT, CDR2 FYEKMQ (reference sequence). V shed 3 bases and J 2 bases; nucleotides not matched to a gene: 5. This CDR3 comprises 16 residues. This CDR3 reads CASSFSSGSSTDTQYF. The CDR3 DNA is TGTGCCAGCAGCTTTTCTAGCGGGAGCTCCACAGATACGCAGTATTTT.

This clone was seen more than once but under ten times. As DNA, the CDR3 is TGCGCCAGCAGCTTGACAGGGGGGGACTACTACGAGCAGTACTTC. Protein sequence: CASSLTGGDYYEQYF. V is TRBV5-1 and J is TRBJ2-7; perhaps TRBD1 as D (8 bases). There are 15 residues in the CDR3. CDR1 is SGHRS and CDR2 is YFSETQ in the germline V gene. V lost 1 base and J lost 3, with 14 bases in between.

CDR3 DNA: TGTGCCAGCAGTGGAAAGTGGGGGGGCACAGATACGCAGTATTTT. Translating it yields CASSGKWGGTDTQYF. The chain couples TRBV2 to TRBJ2-3, with D possibly matching TRBD2 (6 bases). This CDR3 has 15 residues. Germline V lookup: CDR1 SNHLY, CDR2 FYNNEI. Trimming cost V 4 bases and J 1 base, with 12 bases left between them.

The sample holds many counts of this clone. One end of the junction is discordant with germline, which a read error may explain. This rearrangement joins TRBV9 to TRBJ2-3; 16 bases agree with TRBD2. Germline assignment: CDR1 SGDLS and CDR2 YYNGEE. The CDR3 runs 15 residues. The CDR3 region is CASSVEPGLAGGPNF. CDR3 bases: TGTGCCAGCAGCGTAGAACCGGGACTAGCGGGAGGGCCGAATTTT.

This chain connects TRBV9 to TRBJ1-5, with TRBD1 identical over 7 bases. Germline V CDR1 and CDR2: SGDLS, YYNGEE. V shed 7 bases, J shed 5 bases, and the junction held 9 bases outside the gene matches. The CDR3 has 14 residues. The CDR3 sequence is CASSIDRDYQPQHF. The DNA for the CDR3 is TGTGCCAGCTCCATCGACAGGGACTATCAGCCCCAGCATTTT.